Each of the 27 T cell receptor beta chains below was sequenced from the same sample in a study of OX40 agonist ivuxolimab in advanced cancers. Libraries were prepared by immunoSEQ multiplex PCR; TCRdb keeps only in-frame clonotypes and omits some of them. The table shows around 15,000 clones, with about 80% occurring only once. The sequencing used CD4+ or CD8+ T cells sorted from blood, collected in a trial of the OX40 agonist ivuxolimab. All receptors come from an adult with an advanced solid tumor such as melanoma, head and neck, liver or kidney cancer.

The V gene is TRBV14, the J gene TRBJ2-2, with D possibly matching TRBD1 (6 bases). Germline CDR1 reads SGHDN; CDR2 reads FVKESK. Trimming stripped 2 bases from V and 5 bases from J, with 21 bases between. This CDR3 has 18 amino acids. Here the CDR3 reads CASSQKSNYREDTGELFF. DNA for the CDR3: TGTGCCAGCAGCCAAAAATCGAATTACAGGGAAGATACCGGGGAGCTGTTTTTT. Together with reference TRBV14 and TRBJ2-2, the CDR3 gives the full variable domain: EAGVTQFPSHSVIEKGQTVTLRCDPISGHDNLYWYRRVMGKEIKFLLHFVKESKQDESGMPNNRFLAERTGGTYSTLKVQPAELEDSGVYFCASSQKSNYREDTGELFFGEGSRLTVL.

The chain carries TRBV19 and TRBJ2-1; a weak D match, TRBD1 (6 bases). Germline CDR1 and CDR2: LNHDA and SQIVND (reference sequence). CDR3 length: 12 amino acids. V was clipped by 5 bases and J by 10 bases, with 12 bases between them. The CDR3 is CASSATGREQFF. The CDR3 DNA is TGTGCCAGTAGTGCTACAGGGCGCGAGCAGTTCTTC. The variable domain in full, completed from reference TRBV19 and TRBJ2-1, reads DGGITQSPKYLFRKEGQNVTLSCEQNLNHDAMYWYRQDPGQGLRLIYYSQIVNDFQKGDIAEGYSVSREKKESFPLTVTSAQKNPTAFYLCASSATGREQFFGPGTRLTVL.

The chain has TRBV5-1 and TRBJ1-2; 10 bases agree with TRBD1. The V and J ends lost 4 bases and 6 bases, in that order; junction bases with no gene match: 6. The CDR3 runs to 14 residues. Germline CDR1 reads SGHRS; CDR2 reads YFSETQ. DNA for the CDR3: TGCGCCAGCAGCCTCGGACAGGGGGTTCATGGCTACACCTTC. Residues: CASSLGQGVHGYTF.

This clone was seen once. The chain recombines TRBV6-5 with TRBJ2-1, with no clear D. This CDR3 is built from 13 residues. CDR1 is MNHEY and CDR2 is SVGAGI in the germline V gene. The V end was cut by 6 bases, the J end by 4 bases, with 10 bases between. CDR3 sequence reads: CASSPGRYNEQFF. The CDR3 nucleotides read TGTGCCAGCAGCCCCGGACGGTACAATGAGCAGTTCTTC.

This chain joins TRBV29-1 and TRBJ2-1, with D possibly TRBD1 on 6 matching bases. The CDR3 length is 13 residues. V lost 6 bases, J lost 6 bases, and 15 bases lay in between. Germline V CDR1 and CDR2: SQVTM, ANQGSEA. The CDR3 DNA follows: TGCAGCGTCCTAGGCGGACAGCGCAATGAGCAGTTCTTC. Amino acids: CSVLGGQRNEQFF.

This chain uses TRBV9 with TRBJ2-4; 7 bases align to TRBD1. This CDR3 is 13 amino acids long. Germline lookup yields CDR1 SGDLS and CDR2 YYNGEE. The trim removed 4 bases at V and 8 bases at J, leaving 6 bases unmatched. The CDR3 spells CASSPRQGDIQYF. In nucleotides, the CDR3 is TGTGCCAGCAGCCCCCGGCAGGGGGACATTCAGTACTTC.

For the CDR3, the DNA is TGTGCCAGCAGCTTGGACTCCTATGGCTACACCTTC. This translates into CASSLDSYGYTF. The chain employs TRBV5-5 and TRBJ1-2; unclear D gene. Trimming removed 0 bases from V and 4 bases from J, with 4 bases in between. In germline, CDR1 is SGHKS, CDR2 YYEKEE (reference sequence). The CDR3 sequence is 12 residues long.

V gene TRBV13 combines with J gene TRBJ2-7, with D tentatively TRBD1 (6 bases). Trimming shortened V by 6 bases and J by 3 bases, and 9 bases separated the two germline ends. This CDR3 has 12 amino acids. Germline-derived CDR1 and CDR2 are PRHDT and FYEKMQ (reference sequence). The CDR3 region has the DNA TGTGCCAGCAGGTCACAGGGCTACGAGCAGTACTTC. This encodes CASRSQGYEQYF.

The CDR3 region is CASSLGDSRFYNEQFF. The DNA for the CDR3 is TGTGCCAGCAGTTTGGGCGACAGTCGCTTCTACAATGAGCAGTTCTTC. V usage is TRBV28 and J usage is TRBJ2-1, with D possibly matching TRBD1 (5 bases). The V end was cut by 3 bases, the J end by 3 bases, with 15 bases between. Germline loops: CDR1 MDHEN, CDR2 SYDVKM. This CDR3 has 16 residues.

This clone occurred a few times. The chain recombines TRBV18 with TRBJ2-5, with D possibly matching TRBD1 (5 bases). The CDR3 runs 21 residues. V dropped 3 bases and J dropped 1 base, with 30 bases sitting between them. In germline, CDR1 is KGHSH, CDR2 LQKENI. The CDR3 reads CASSPDQSPEQVPPAQETQYF. CDR3 nucleotide sequence: TGTGCCAGCTCACCGGATCAAAGTCCTGAACAGGTTCCCCCCGCCCAAGAGACCCAGTACTTC.

The genes are TRBV9 and TRBJ2-3; maybe TRBD1 (6 bases). The V end lost 4 bases, the J end lost 1 base, and 16 bases lay between the germline ends. This CDR3 is built from 16 residues. The germline gives CDR1 SGDLS, CDR2 YYNGEE. CDR3 DNA: TGTGCCAGCAGCATGGGGGCCATAGGAGGCACAGATACGCAGTATTTT. Translation: CASSMGAIGGTDTQYF.

This clone has a single count. The chain is built from TRBV7-9 and TRBJ2-1; D is unresolved. V gave up 3 bases and J gave up 6 bases, with 6 bases separating them. Germline V lookup: CDR1 SEHNR, CDR2 FQNEAQ (reference sequence). The length of the CDR3 is 12 residues. The CDR3 bases are TGTGCCAGCAGCTTCCTCCGCAATGAGCAGTTCTTC. As protein: CASSFLRNEQFF.

The chain employs TRBV7-2 and TRBJ1-5; a possible D gene is TRBD1 (5 bases). The CDR3 has 13 amino acids. Germline V lookup: CDR1 SGHTA, CDR2 FQGNSA. The V end was cut by 4 bases, the J end by 6 bases, with 10 bases between. The CDR3 protein is CASSYPGGQPQHF. CDR3 in DNA: TGTGCCAGCAGCTATCCGGGGGGTCAGCCCCAGCATTTT. The full variable domain, completed using reference TRBV7-2 and TRBJ1-5, is GAGVSQSPSNKVTEKGKDVELRCDPISGHTALYWYRQSLGQGLEFLIYFQGNSAPDKSGLPSDRFSAERTGGSVSTLTIQRTQQEDSAVYLCASSYPGGQPQHFGDGTRLSIL.

The chain carries TRBV6-5 and TRBJ1-2, with a possible D match to TRBD1 (5 bases). Germline V lookup: CDR1 MNHEY, CDR2 SVGAGI. V was trimmed by 6 bases and J by 6 bases, leaving 14 bases between them. This CDR3 spans 13 amino acids. For the CDR3, the DNA is TGTGCCAGCAGGCGGGGCCCGGGAGATGGCTACACCTTC. Translated: CASRRGPGDGYTF.

The gene calls are TRBV6-1 and TRBJ1-2; no clear D gene. The germline V gene encodes CDR1 MNHNS and CDR2 SASEGT. CDR3 length: 12 amino acids. Deletions cut 4 bases from V and 12 bases from J, with 15 bases between. Here the CDR3 DNA reads TGTGCCAGCAGTGTCAGGACCTTTGATAACACCTTC. It codes for CASSVRTFDNTF.

The CDR3 loop reads CSVKGTSDSYEQYF. The DNA for the CDR3 is TGCAGCGTTAAGGGGACTAGCGACTCCTACGAGCAGTACTTC. The chain joins TRBV29-1 to TRBJ2-7, with 10 nucleotides matching TRBD2. The CDR3 has 14 amino acids. Per the germline V gene, CDR1 is SQVTM and CDR2 is ANQGSEA. V lost 5 bases and J lost 0; bases outside the gene matches: 4.

The chain is built from TRBV9 and TRBJ2-1, with TRBD2 as a possible D gene (5 bases). Germline CDR1 is SGDLS and CDR2 is YYNGEE. This CDR3 has 13 amino acids. Between the trimmed V and J ends, which lost 0 bases and 9 bases, there was a span of 10 bases. The CDR3 loop reads CASSVGLPGEQFF. Written as DNA, the CDR3 is TGTGCCAGCAGCGTAGGACTACCCGGTGAGCAGTTCTTC.

The chain is built from TRBV5-1 and TRBJ2-1, with D unclear. With 2 bases removed from V and 4 bases from J, the gap between germline ends came to 13 bases. This CDR3 is 15 amino acids long. CDR1 SGHRS and CDR2 YFSETQ come from the germline V gene. CDR3 nucleotides: TGCGCCAGCAGCTTAGCCGGTTCAGAGTACAATGAGCAGTTCTTC. Its translation: CASSLAGSEYNEQFF.

This clone was found once. The chain couples TRBV19 to TRBJ2-6; D unresolved. V was clipped by 5 bases and J by 5 bases, with 19 bases between them. The V gene's germline CDR1 is LNHDA and CDR2 SQIVND (reference sequence). The CDR3 is made up of 17 amino acids. DNA for the CDR3: TGTGCCAGTAGTTGGTCTCAATCACAAAGTCGGGCCAACGTCCTGACTTTC. This encodes CASSWSQSQSRANVLTF.

V gene TRBV9 combines with J gene TRBJ1-2; D call uncertain. V lost 0 bases and J 4 bases, leaving 7 bases between the germline ends. The CDR3 consists of 13 residues. Germline lookup yields CDR1 SGDLS and CDR2 YYNGEE. The CDR3 sequence is CASSVVAFYGYTF. The DNA for the CDR3 is TGTGCCAGCAGCGTAGTCGCATTCTATGGCTACACCTTC.

The chain is built from TRBV18 and TRBJ2-7, with 7 bases matching TRBD1. Germline V lookup: CDR1 KGHSH, CDR2 LQKENI. This CDR3 spans 16 amino acids. With V trimmed by 4 bases and J by 1 base, 10 bases remained unmatched. CDR3 DNA: TGTGCCAGCTCACGTGGTCGACAGGGTAAATCCTACGAGCAGTACTTC. Protein product: CASSRGRQGKSYEQYF.

The chain couples TRBV2 to TRBJ2-2, with D unresolved. Trimming took 3 bases from V and 1 from J, leaving 9 bases between them. The CDR3 contains 15 residues. Germline V gene lookup returns CDR1 SNHLY and CDR2 FYNNEI. CDR3 in DNA: TGTGCCAGCAGTGAGATCGCAGGGAACACCGGGGAGCTGTTTTTT. Amino acid sequence: CASSEIAGNTGELFF.

This sequence joins TRBV6-1 and TRBJ1-5; TRBD1 might be the D (5 bases). The CDR3 runs 19 residues. Germline CDR1 is MNHNS and CDR2 is SASEGT. V was shortened by 3 bases and J by 3 bases, with 24 bases between the two germline ends. The chain's CDR3 is CASSEGRGGSDINNQPQHF. CDR3 DNA sequence: TGTGCCAGCAGTGAGGGACGGGGAGGGAGCGACATTAACAATCAGCCCCAGCATTTT.

V and J are TRBV19 and TRBJ2-6; D remains ambiguous. Germline V lookup: CDR1 LNHDA, CDR2 SQIVND (reference sequence). The CDR3 has 12 residues. Trimming shortened V by 7 bases and J by 1 base, and 2 bases separated the two germline ends. CDR3: CASKSGANVLTF. CDR3 sequence (DNA): TGTGCCAGTAAATCTGGGGCCAACGTCCTGACTTTC.

The rearrangement links TRBV4-2 to TRBJ2-1; 8 bases fit TRBD2. V dropped 0 bases and J dropped 5; count of bases not matched to a gene: 6. CDR3 length equals 16 residues. Germline values: CDR1 LGHNA, CDR2 YNFKEQ. In DNA, the CDR3 is TGTGCCAGCAGCCAAGAAGGCGGGGGGTTCGACAATGAGCAGTTCTTC. Its protein is CASSQEGGGFDNEQFF.

The J gene is TRBJ1-1, the V gene TRBV7-9; perhaps TRBD1 as D (6 bases). This CDR3 spans 12 amino acids. V gave up 6 bases and J gave up 4 bases, with 9 bases separating them. In germline, CDR1 is SEHNR, CDR2 FQNEAQ (reference sequence). CDR3 protein: CASRTTGTEAFF. DNA of the CDR3: TGTGCCAGCAGGACGACAGGCACTGAAGCTTTCTTT.

CDR3 nucleotides: TGTGCCAGTAGTATGGTACGGACAGATACGCAGTATTTT. Its protein product is CASSMVRTDTQYF. The chain uses TRBV19 and TRBJ2-3; D not resolved. Germline CDR1 LNHDA, CDR2 SQIVND (reference sequence). Trimming removed 3 bases from V and 3 bases from J, with 7 bases in between. The CDR3 is made up of 13 amino acids. Combining the CDR3 with reference TRBV19 and TRBJ2-3 gives the whole variable domain DGGITQSPKYLFRKEGQNVTLSCEQNLNHDAMYWYRQDPGQGLRLIYYSQIVNDFQKGDIAEGYSVSREKKESFPLTVTSAQKNPTAFYLCASSMVRTDTQYFGPGTRLTVL.